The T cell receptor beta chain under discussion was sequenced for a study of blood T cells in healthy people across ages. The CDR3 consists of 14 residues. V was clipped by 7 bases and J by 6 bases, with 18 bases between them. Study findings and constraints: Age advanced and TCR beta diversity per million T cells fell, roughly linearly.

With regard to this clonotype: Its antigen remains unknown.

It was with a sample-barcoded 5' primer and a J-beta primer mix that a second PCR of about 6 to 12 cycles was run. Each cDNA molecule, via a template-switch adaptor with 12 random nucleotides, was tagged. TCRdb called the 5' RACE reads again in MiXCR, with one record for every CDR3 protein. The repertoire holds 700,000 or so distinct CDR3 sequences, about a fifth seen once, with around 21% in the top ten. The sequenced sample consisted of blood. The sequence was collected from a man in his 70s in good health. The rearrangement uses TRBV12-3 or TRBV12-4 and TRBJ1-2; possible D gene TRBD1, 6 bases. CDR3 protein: CASTQIRTVHGYTF. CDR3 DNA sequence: TGTGCCAGCACCCAGATTCGGACAGTGCATGGCTACACCTTC.